Listed below are T cell receptor beta chains from one sample, sequenced in a study of cytomegalovirus exposure and HLA in healthy donors. This table comes from immunoSEQ multiplex PCR, and its TCRdb copy is limited to in-frame clones, with some not included. Of about 110,000 clones listed, over 60% are singletons. Sequencing was performed on PBMCs. Source of these receptors: a man aged 25 to 45 in good health and CMV-seropositive. The CDR3 runs from the conserved cysteine through the conserved F or W. The order of the fields is clone size, V gene, J gene, D gene, CDR3 DNA, CDR3 protein. D genes are given only for firm matches. Rows may omit the clone size; those that give it use once, few, many or a size class.

abundance: -
v_gene: TRBV5-4
j_gene: TRBJ1-1
d_gene: -
CDR3nt: TGTGCCAGCAGCTTGTTGGGACTCCGGGGTGGCACTGAAGCTTTCTTT
CDR3aa: CASSLLGLRGGTEAFF

abundance: -
v_gene: TRBV27
j_gene: TRBJ1-1
d_gene: TRBD1
CDR3nt: TGTGCCAGCAGTGTATACAGGGGGACTGAAGCTTTCTTT
CDR3aa: CASSVYRGTEAFF

abundance: once
v_gene: TRBV5-1
j_gene: TRBJ2-3
d_gene: TRBD2
CDR3nt: TGCGCCAGCAGCTCCGGGACGGGGGGGAATACGCAGTATTTT
CDR3aa: CASSSGTGGNTQYF

abundance: -
v_gene: TRBV7-9
j_gene: TRBJ2-3
d_gene: -
CDR3nt: TGTGCCAGCAGCATAAATCAGGGAAAGCGAACAGATACGCAGTATTTT
CDR3aa: CASSINQGKRTDTQYF

abundance: -
v_gene: TRBV28
j_gene: TRBJ1-5
d_gene: -
CDR3nt: TGTGCCAGCAGTTTATCACAGGGCAATCAGCCCCAGCATTTT
CDR3aa: CASSLSQGNQPQHF

abundance: -
v_gene: TRBV2
j_gene: TRBJ1-4
d_gene: -
CDR3nt: TGTGCCAGCAGTGAGAGCTCAACTAATGAAAAACTGTTTTTT
CDR3aa: CASSESSTNEKLFF

abundance: -
v_gene: TRBV5-6
j_gene: TRBJ1-1
d_gene: -
CDR3nt: TGTGCCAGCAGCTTGTACGGTAGGAACACTGAAGCTTTCTTT
CDR3aa: CASSLYGRNTEAFF

abundance: -
v_gene: TRBV15
j_gene: TRBJ1-6
d_gene: -
CDR3nt: TGTGCCACCAGCAGAGTGGGGGGTAGTGGTTCACCCCTCCACTTT
CDR3aa: CATSRVGGSGSPLHF

abundance: -
v_gene: TRBV9
j_gene: TRBJ2-2
d_gene: -
CDR3nt: TGTGCCAGCAGCGCGAGGGGGGGTGGGACTGCTAACACCGGGGAGCTGTTTTTT
CDR3aa: CASSARGGGTANTGELFF

abundance: -
v_gene: TRBV30
j_gene: TRBJ2-5
d_gene: TRBD2
CDR3nt: TGTGCCTGGAGACTTGGCGGGGGGGGTGAGCAGTACTTC
CDR3aa: CAWRLGGGGEQYF

abundance: -
v_gene: TRBV5-8
j_gene: TRBJ1-5
d_gene: -
CDR3nt: TGTGCCAGCAGACCGTTCGGGAATCAGCCCCAGCATTTT
CDR3aa: CASRPFGNQPQHF

abundance: -
v_gene: TRBV19
j_gene: TRBJ1-2
d_gene: -
CDR3nt: TGTGCCAGTAGTATATCCCCGAGGAGCTATGGCTACACCTTC
CDR3aa: CASSISPRSYGYTF

abundance: few
v_gene: TRBV4-3
j_gene: TRBJ2-3
d_gene: -
CDR3nt: TGCGCCAGCAGCCAACGGAGGACCACAGATACGCAGTATTTT
CDR3aa: CASSQRRTTDTQYF

abundance: -
v_gene: TRBV6-6
j_gene: TRBJ1-6
d_gene: -
CDR3nt: TGTGCCAGCAGCACTCCGGGGCGGGGGGCGGTTTCACCCCTCCACTTT
CDR3aa: CASSTPGRGAVSPLHF

abundance: few
v_gene: TRBV4-1
j_gene: TRBJ1-2
d_gene: -
CDR3nt: TGCGCCAGCAGCCAAGCGGACACAAACTATGGCTACACCTTC
CDR3aa: CASSQADTNYGYTF

abundance: -
v_gene: TRBV2
j_gene: TRBJ2-4
d_gene: TRBD2
CDR3nt: TGTGCCAGCAGTGAAGCGCTTCCAGGCGGGGGAGGGAACATTCAGTACTTC
CDR3aa: CASSEALPGGGGNIQYF

abundance: few
v_gene: TRBV5-8
j_gene: TRBJ1-2
d_gene: TRBD1
CDR3nt: TGTGCCAGCAGCTTGTCGTTCAGGGGGCATTATGGCTACACCTTC
CDR3aa: CASSLSFRGHYGYTF

abundance: -
v_gene: TRBV7-9
j_gene: TRBJ2-3
d_gene: -
CDR3nt: TGTGCCAGCAGCTTAGCTCGGGGGGATACGCAGTATTTT
CDR3aa: CASSLARGDTQYF

abundance: -
v_gene: TRBV28
j_gene: TRBJ1-2
d_gene: -
CDR3nt: TGTGCCAGCAGTTTAGGGGGGGCAGGAGGCTACACCTTC
CDR3aa: CASSLGGAGGYTF

abundance: -
v_gene: TRBV2
j_gene: TRBJ1-4
d_gene: -
CDR3nt: TGTGCCAGCAGTGGGGCCAGGGTTGTTCAGGAAAAACTGTTTTTT
CDR3aa: CASSGARVVQEKLFF

abundance: -
v_gene: TRBV28
j_gene: TRBJ2-1
d_gene: TRBD2
CDR3nt: TGTGCGTCGGCCGGACTAGCGGGGGGCAGCTCCTACAATGAGCAGTTCTTC
CDR3aa: CASAGLAGGSSYNEQFF

abundance: -
v_gene: TRBV6-6
j_gene: TRBJ2-1
d_gene: TRBD2
CDR3nt: TGTGCCAGCAGTTACCCTAGCGGGGGGGCCGGGAATGAGCAGTTCTTC
CDR3aa: CASSYPSGGAGNEQFF

abundance: -
v_gene: TRBV29-1
j_gene: TRBJ2-7
d_gene: -
CDR3nt: TGCAGCGTTCGTTACTCCTACGAGCAGTACTTC
CDR3aa: CSVRYSYEQYF

abundance: -
v_gene: TRBV2
j_gene: TRBJ2-7
d_gene: TRBD1
CDR3nt: TGTGCCAGCAGTAGGGACAGGACCCCTAGTGAGCAGTACTTC
CDR3aa: CASSRDRTPSEQYF

abundance: -
v_gene: TRBV4-3
j_gene: TRBJ1-6
d_gene: -
CDR3nt: TGCGCCAGCAGCCTTACCGCTACGAATTCACCCCTCCACTTT
CDR3aa: CASSLTATNSPLHF

abundance: -
v_gene: TRBV25-1
j_gene: TRBJ2-5
d_gene: -
CDR3nt: TGTGCCAGCAGTGACCGGGAGACCCAGTACTTC
CDR3aa: CASSDRETQYF

abundance: -
v_gene: TRBV28
j_gene: TRBJ2-2
d_gene: TRBD2
CDR3nt: TGTGCCAGCAGTCGGGGAGGGGCCGACACCGGGGAGCTGTTTTTT
CDR3aa: CASSRGGADTGELFF

abundance: -
v_gene: TRBV7-2
j_gene: TRBJ1-5
d_gene: -
CDR3nt: TGTGCCAGCAGCTTAGTGGCGGGGGATCAGCCCCAGCATTTT
CDR3aa: CASSLVAGDQPQHF

abundance: -
v_gene: TRBV7-8
j_gene: TRBJ1-3
d_gene: TRBD1
CDR3nt: TGTGCCAGCAGCTTAGGGGCCTTAGGGACAGTCTCTGGAAACACCATATATTTT
CDR3aa: CASSLGALGTVSGNTIYF

abundance: -
v_gene: TRBV4-2
j_gene: TRBJ1-4
d_gene: -
CDR3nt: TGTGCCAGCAGCCCTCGCCGGGAGGGTTCTAATGAAAAACTGTTTTTT
CDR3aa: CASSPRREGSNEKLFF

abundance: few
v_gene: TRBV2
j_gene: TRBJ1-5
d_gene: -
CDR3nt: TGTGCCAGCAGTGGGATACAGAGCAATCAGCCCCAGCATTTT
CDR3aa: CASSGIQSNQPQHF

abundance: -
v_gene: TRBV2
j_gene: TRBJ2-1
d_gene: TRBD2
CDR3nt: TGTGCCAGCAGTTTTAGCGGGGGGGCCGGCAGGATTGGGCAGTTCTTC
CDR3aa: CASSFSGGAGRIGQFF

abundance: many
v_gene: TRBV6-1
j_gene: TRBJ2-3
d_gene: TRBD2
CDR3nt: TGTGCCAGCAGGGGAGGACTAGCGGGGGGAGATACGCAGTATTTT
CDR3aa: CASRGGLAGGDTQYF

abundance: many
v_gene: TRBV6-4
j_gene: TRBJ2-3
d_gene: TRBD2
CDR3nt: TGTGCCAGCAGTGAAGCGGGGGGTAGCACAGATACGCAGTATTTT
CDR3aa: CASSEAGGSTDTQYF

abundance: -
v_gene: TRBV11-2
j_gene: TRBJ2-5
d_gene: -
CDR3nt: TGTGCCAGCAGCTCATTTCGCGGTGAGACCCAGTACTTC
CDR3aa: CASSSFRGETQYF

abundance: -
v_gene: TRBV28
j_gene: TRBJ2-7
d_gene: TRBD1
CDR3nt: TGTGCCAGCAGTTACCGGGACAGGTCCGGCGAGCAGTACTTC
CDR3aa: CASSYRDRSGEQYF

abundance: -
v_gene: TRBV6-5
j_gene: TRBJ2-1
d_gene: TRBD1
CDR3nt: TGTGCCAGCAGTTACGAGCAGGGGGCAGATGAGCAGTTCTTC
CDR3aa: CASSYEQGADEQFF

abundance: -
v_gene: TRBV6-9
j_gene: TRBJ1-2
d_gene: -
CDR3nt: TGTGCCAGCAGTTATCGGGCGGGAAACTATGGCTACCCCTTC
CDR3aa: CASSYRAGNYGYPF

abundance: -
v_gene: TRBV7-2
j_gene: TRBJ1-5
d_gene: -
CDR3nt: TGTGCCAGCAGCTTCTCCGGGGGGAGCAATCAGCCCCAGCATTTT
CDR3aa: CASSFSGGSNQPQHF

abundance: -
v_gene: TRBV11-2
j_gene: TRBJ2-3
d_gene: TRBD2
CDR3nt: TGTGCCAGCACCGACCGGCGGCTAGCGGGAACATATCCTTATACGCAGTATTTT
CDR3aa: CASTDRRLAGTYPYTQYF

abundance: -
v_gene: TRBV29-1
j_gene: TRBJ2-7
d_gene: -
CDR3nt: TGCAGCGTTGAAGAGAGAGGGAGTGAGGGAAACTACGAGCAGTACTTC
CDR3aa: CSVEERGSEGNYEQYF

abundance: -
v_gene: TRBV27
j_gene: TRBJ1-1
d_gene: TRBD1
CDR3nt: TGTGCCAGCAGTTGGGACAGTTACACTGAAGCTTTCTTT
CDR3aa: CASSWDSYTEAFF

abundance: many
v_gene: TRBV6-5
j_gene: TRBJ2-5
d_gene: TRBD1
CDR3nt: TGTGCCAGCAGTTTTCGACAGGGCCCACAAGAGACCCAGTACTTC
CDR3aa: CASSFRQGPQETQYF

abundance: -
v_gene: TRBV11-3
j_gene: TRBJ2-3
d_gene: TRBD2
CDR3nt: TGTGCCAGCAGTCTTACCCCTACGGGGGGAGATACGCAGTATTTT
CDR3aa: CASSLTPTGGDTQYF

abundance: -
v_gene: TRBV6-6
j_gene: TRBJ2-3
d_gene: -
CDR3nt: TGTGCCAGCAACCGGGGGGCCACAGATACGCAGTATTTT
CDR3aa: CASNRGATDTQYF

abundance: once
v_gene: TRBV5-1
j_gene: TRBJ1-4
d_gene: -
CDR3nt: TGCGCCAGCAGCCGGCGGGCCGTTAATGAAAAACTGTTTTTT
CDR3aa: CASSRRAVNEKLFF

abundance: -
v_gene: TRBV7-2
j_gene: TRBJ2-1
d_gene: -
CDR3nt: TGTGCCAGCAGCATCGCCCAGGGGGGAACCGGTGAGCAGTTCTTC
CDR3aa: CASSIAQGGTGEQFF

abundance: -
v_gene: TRBV4-3
j_gene: TRBJ2-7
d_gene: -
CDR3nt: TGCGCCAGCAGCCAAGTAAGAGGCCCCTACGAGCAGTACTTC
CDR3aa: CASSQVRGPYEQYF

abundance: once
v_gene: TRBV21-1
j_gene: TRBJ2-3
d_gene: -
CDR3nt: TGTGCCAGCAGCCGTCGACAGGGCTCAGATACGCAGTATTTT
CDR3aa: CASSRRQGSDTQYF

abundance: -
v_gene: TRBV13
j_gene: TRBJ1-3
d_gene: -
CDR3nt: TGTGCCAGCAGCGTCGGGATTCCTGGAAACACCATATATTTT
CDR3aa: CASSVGIPGNTIYF

abundance: -
v_gene: TRBV7-8
j_gene: TRBJ2-4
d_gene: -
CDR3nt: TGTGCCAGCAGCTTAGCGCGAGGAAGTCTAGCCAAAAACATTCAGTACTTC
CDR3aa: CASSLARGSLAKNIQYF

abundance: -
v_gene: TRBV5-1
j_gene: TRBJ2-5
d_gene: TRBD2
CDR3nt: TGCGCCAGCAGCTTCGGACTAGCGGGGGCGGAGACCCAGTACTTC
CDR3aa: CASSFGLAGAETQYF

abundance: -
v_gene: TRBV7-9
j_gene: TRBJ2-2
d_gene: TRBD1
CDR3nt: TGTGCCAGCAAACAGGGGGGGAACACCGGGGAGCTGTTTTTT
CDR3aa: CASKQGGNTGELFF

abundance: -
v_gene: TRBV5-1
j_gene: TRBJ1-6
d_gene: -
CDR3nt: TGCGCCAGCAGCTTGCAACAGGGCACGGTTAATTCACCCCTCCACTTT
CDR3aa: CASSLQQGTVNSPLHF

abundance: -
v_gene: TRBV5-6
j_gene: TRBJ2-7
d_gene: -
CDR3nt: TGTGCCAGCAGCTTGGTAGGGGATGACTACGAGCAGTACTTC
CDR3aa: CASSLVGDDYEQYF

abundance: -
v_gene: TRBV28
j_gene: TRBJ2-5
d_gene: -
CDR3nt: TGTGCCAGCAGTTTCGGGACCCAGTACTTC
CDR3aa: CASSFGTQYF